This record concerns one T cell receptor beta chain sequence. The sample originates from a study of blood T cell repertoires in COVID-19. Study details: Acute and convalescent COVID-19 samples came from the United States, Italy and Spain. Sources were T cells, B-cell-depleted T cells, or PBMCs; the material itself was cDNA or gDNA.

Original processing methods: By means of reference gene primer amplification, nucleated cell counts were estimated. The repertoire was sequenced with immunoSEQ multiplex PCR; TCRdb's copy has only in-frame clones and lacks some. V, J and clone size reflect that table, while D and trimming were determined from the DNA. The table shows more than 300,000 clones, with 89% occurring only once. Sample: peripheral blood. The source of this sequence is a man aged 18 to 30 who had recovered from COVID-19.

The CDR3 bases are TGTGCCAGCTCTCTGACACAGGTCCGCGGGGGATTGAACACCGGGGAGCTGTTTTTT. Residues: CASSLTQVRGGLNTGELFF. The chain employs TRBV18 and TRBJ2-2, with 7 bases fitting TRBD2. V shed 6 bases and J 1 base; nucleotides not matched to a gene: 17. There are 19 residues in the CDR3. Germline V CDR1 and CDR2: KGHSH, LQKENI. Full variable domain (outside the CDR3, taken from reference TRBV18 and TRBJ2-2): NAGVMQNPRHLVRRRGQEARLRCSPMKGHSHVYWYRQLPEEGLKFMVYLQKENIIDESGMPKERFSAEFPKEGPSILRIQQVVRGDSAAYFCASSLTQVRGGLNTGELFFGEGSRLTVL.